The source of this T cell receptor (beta chain) is a study of T-cell reconstitution after alpha-beta-depleted transplantation in children. The CDR3 is 11 residues long. CDR1 and CDR2 from the germline V gene are MNHEY and SVGAGI. V was clipped by 11 bases and J by 7 bases, with 14 bases between them. This clonotype was counted a single time. Its target is not known. Findings and caveats of the study: At around two months after transplant, the alpha-beta T cells were reportedly derived from several hundred expanded clones that came from non-depleted graft cells. Some patients' high day-60 TCRbeta diversity was traced to surviving recipient T cells and thymic progenitors.

Library preparation (for TCRbeta) was performed with unique molecular identifiers. TCRdb reprocessed the PCR reads via MiXCR and lists one record per CDR3 protein. The sample lists about 1,000,000 distinct CDR3 sequences; roughly 29% were seen once. Sequenced material: PBMCs, mostly from graft donor cells, taken 360 days after TCRalphabeta/CD19-depleted stem cell transplant. This clonotype originated in a boy younger than two who had a stem cell transplant for SCID, so the T cells may come from the graft donor. The V and J genes are TRBV6-5 and TRBJ1-1; no firm D call. The CDR3 spells CASGNSIEAFF. CDR3 in DNA: TGTGCCTCCGGGAACTCCATTGAAGCTTTCTTT.